The TCR beta chain described here comes from a study of blood T cell repertoires in COVID-19. Study summary: Both acute and convalescent COVID-19 samples were obtained from the United States, Italy and Spain. PBMCs, B-cell-depleted T cells, or T cells provided the cDNA or gDNA that made up the material.

Trimming stripped 4 bases from V and 4 bases from J, with 8 bases between. The CDR3 has 13 amino acids. Germline V lookup: CDR1 KGHSH, CDR2 LQKENI. As processed by the authors: Estimated nucleated cell counts came from reference gene primer amplification. Clones were sequenced by immunoSEQ multiplex PCR, and TCRdb holds only the in-frame ones, with some missing. V and J calls and clone size are as listed in that table; D and trimming were resolved from the DNA. The sample contains under 450,000 clones, roughly 77% of which appear only once. This clone was recorded only once. The sample comprised peripheral blood. V gene TRBV18 combines with J gene TRBJ1-3; a weak D match, TRBD1 (6 bases). This sequence was found in a human donor with acute or convalescent COVID-19. The donor label of this sample is uncertain. As DNA, the CDR3 is TGTGCCAGCTCACTGGGACAAGGAAACACCATATATTTT. It encodes CASSLGQGNTIYF.